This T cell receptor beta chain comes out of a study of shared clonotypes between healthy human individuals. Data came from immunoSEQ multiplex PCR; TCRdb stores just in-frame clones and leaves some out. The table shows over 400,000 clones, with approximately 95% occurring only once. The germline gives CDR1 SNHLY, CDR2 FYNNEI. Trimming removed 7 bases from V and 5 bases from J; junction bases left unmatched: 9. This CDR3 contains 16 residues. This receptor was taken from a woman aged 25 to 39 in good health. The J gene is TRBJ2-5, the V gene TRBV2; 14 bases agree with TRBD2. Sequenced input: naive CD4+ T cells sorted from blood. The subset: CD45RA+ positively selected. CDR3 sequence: CASTYRGTSGSETQYF. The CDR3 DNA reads TGTGCCAGCACCTACCGTGGGACTAGCGGGAGTGAGACCCAGTACTTC.